Listed below are T cell receptor beta chains from one sample, sequenced in a study of cytomegalovirus exposure and HLA in healthy donors. TCRdb's copy holds only in-frame clones and misses some; the assay was immunoSEQ multiplex PCR. The sample comprises 100,000 to 150,000 clones, almost 85% of which are singletons, and approximately 2.6% rests with the top ten. The sequenced sample consisted of PBMCs. The receptor source for this set is a boy aged 2 to 10 in good health and CMV-seronegative. CDR3s leave out the opening cysteine and the closing phenylalanine or tryptophan. The order of the fields is V gene, clone size, J gene, CDR3 protein. The size of a clone is reported for some rows only, either as once, few or many, or as a class for expanded clones.

V: TRBV6-4; size: -; J: -; CDR3: ASSLQAGAPYEQY
V: TRBV9; size: once; J: TRBJ1-1; CDR3: ASSAQTSNTEAF
V: TRBV4-2; size: -; J: -; CDR3: ASSQDETSGTYEQY
V: TRBV5-1; size: -; J: TRBJ2-2; CDR3: ASSLSGGRDTGELF
V: TRBV23-1; size: -; J: TRBJ2-3; CDR3: ASSPGTRATDTQY
V: TRBV27; size: -; J: TRBJ2-3; CDR3: ASSFLAGGRGTDTQY
V: TRBV6-1; size: medium-sized; J: TRBJ1-2; CDR3: ASTGDSKGDGYT
V: TRBV5-8; size: -; J: TRBJ1-4; CDR3: ASSPTTGLIGKLF
V: TRBV30; size: -; J: TRBJ2-5; CDR3: AWDGGGRETQY
V: TRBV6-5; size: once; J: TRBJ2-2; CDR3: ASSYSTGFSGELF
V: TRBV29-1; size: once; J: TRBJ2-5; CDR3: SVEVGRGETQY
V: TRBV19; size: -; J: TRBJ1-4; CDR3: ASSIGVQGQAEKLF
V: TRBV11-2; size: -; J: TRBJ1-4; CDR3: ASSPRLSQGNEKLF
V: TRBV19; size: -; J: TRBJ1-2; CDR3: ASSTGTGMGTANYGYT
V: TRBV6-5; size: -; J: TRBJ2-2; CDR3: ASSSKPNTGELF
V: TRBV27; size: -; J: TRBJ1-5; CDR3: ASSLSGHGGQPQH
V: TRBV7-9; size: -; J: TRBJ2-5; CDR3: ASSLPGTSGGRETQY
V: TRBV4-3; size: -; J: TRBJ1-1; CDR3: ASSQHRGLDTEAF
V: TRBV19; size: -; J: TRBJ1-2; CDR3: ASSIRPPQGLGGYT
V: TRBV18; size: -; J: TRBJ2-7; CDR3: ASSFGQDEQY
V: TRBV9; size: -; J: TRBJ1-6; CDR3: ASSVVDRGNSPLH
V: TRBV25-1; size: -; J: TRBJ1-1; CDR3: ASTIGGYTEAF
V: TRBV4-2; size: -; J: TRBJ2-3; CDR3: ASSQVAGGGTDTQY
V: TRBV2; size: -; J: TRBJ2-6; CDR3: ASITGGSGANVLT
V: TRBV5-1; size: -; J: TRBJ1-1; CDR3: ASASQTLNTEAF
V: TRBV6-5; size: -; J: TRBJ1-2; CDR3: ASSRKTEANYGYT
V: TRBV30; size: -; J: TRBJ1-4; CDR3: AWSRRNEKLF
V: TRBV4-1; size: -; J: TRBJ2-3; CDR3: ASSHPHDGGDTDTQY
V: TRBV27; size: -; J: TRBJ2-1; CDR3: ASSFWQGPNEQF
V: TRBV6-6; size: -; J: TRBJ1-1; CDR3: ASRTLTGTSEAF
V: TRBV6-5; size: -; J: TRBJ1-1; CDR3: ASSYRGTGISEAF
V: TRBV5-1; size: -; J: TRBJ1-2; CDR3: ASSTGGGGGYT
V: TRBV11-3; size: -; J: TRBJ1-5; CDR3: ASSLDPQYPNQPQH
V: TRBV27; size: -; J: TRBJ1-2; CDR3: ASSLFGEDGYT
V: TRBV5-1; size: -; J: TRBJ2-1; CDR3: ASSSLRGLAGGGEQF
V: TRBV4-2; size: -; J: TRBJ2-7; CDR3: ASSRPGRTQNGEQY
V: TRBV18; size: -; J: TRBJ2-5; CDR3: ASSPWTSGQETQY
V: TRBV6-4; size: -; J: TRBJ1-1; CDR3: ASSDGQGATEAF
V: TRBV27; size: few; J: TRBJ1-4; CDR3: ASSLSGGKLF
V: TRBV14; size: -; J: TRBJ1-5; CDR3: ASSQDRGQGVNQPQH
V: TRBV9; size: -; J: TRBJ2-3; CDR3: ASSVEGSGDTDTQY
V: TRBV10-3; size: -; J: TRBJ1-6; CDR3: AISPEAVVNSPLH
V: TRBV11-3; size: once; J: TRBJ2-3; CDR3: ASSPRTGKGGTDTQY
V: TRBV7-6; size: -; J: TRBJ2-5; CDR3: ASSSEAGLPQETQY
V: TRBV6-1; size: -; J: TRBJ1-4; CDR3: ASSDIQGATNEKLF
V: TRBV19; size: -; J: TRBJ1-1; CDR3: AAYRGNTEAF
V: TRBV27; size: few; J: TRBJ1-4; CDR3: ASSIGGGEKLF
V: TRBV4-2; size: -; J: TRBJ1-5; CDR3: ASSQDPQNSNQPQH